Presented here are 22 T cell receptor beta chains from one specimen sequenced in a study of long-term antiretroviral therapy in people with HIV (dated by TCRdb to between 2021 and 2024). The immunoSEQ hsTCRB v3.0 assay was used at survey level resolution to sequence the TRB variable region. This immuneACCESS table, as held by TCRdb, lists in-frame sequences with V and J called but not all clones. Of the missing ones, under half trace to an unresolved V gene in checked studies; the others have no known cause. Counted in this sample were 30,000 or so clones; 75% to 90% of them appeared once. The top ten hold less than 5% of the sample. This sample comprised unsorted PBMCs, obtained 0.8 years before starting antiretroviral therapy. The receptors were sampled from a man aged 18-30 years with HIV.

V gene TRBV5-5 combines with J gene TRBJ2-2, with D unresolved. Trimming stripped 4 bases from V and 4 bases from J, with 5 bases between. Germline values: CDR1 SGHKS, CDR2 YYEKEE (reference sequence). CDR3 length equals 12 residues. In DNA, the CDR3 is TGTGCCAGCAGCACGAGCACCGGGGAGCTGTTTTTT. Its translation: CASSTSTGELFF.

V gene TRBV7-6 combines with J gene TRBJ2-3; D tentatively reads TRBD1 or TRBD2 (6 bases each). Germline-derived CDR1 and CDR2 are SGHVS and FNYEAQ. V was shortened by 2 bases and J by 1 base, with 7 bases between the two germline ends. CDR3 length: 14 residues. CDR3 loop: CASSLRGGTDTQYF. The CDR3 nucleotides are TGTGCCAGCAGCTTAAGGGGGGGCACAGATACGCAGTATTTT.

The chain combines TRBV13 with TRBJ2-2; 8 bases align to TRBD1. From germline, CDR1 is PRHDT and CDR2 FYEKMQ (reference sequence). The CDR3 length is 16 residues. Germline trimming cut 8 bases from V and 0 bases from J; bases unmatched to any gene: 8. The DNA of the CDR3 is TGTGCCAGCTGCGACAGGGGCTCCACGAACACCGGGGAGCTGTTTTTT. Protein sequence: CASCDRGSTNTGELFF.

CDR3 DNA sequence: TGTGCCAGCAGCGCGGGACAGTTAATAAATGAGCAGTTCTTC. It specifies CASSAGQLINEQFF. The chain couples TRBV5-4 to TRBJ2-1; D may be TRBD1 (7 bases). Germline V gives CDR1 SGHNT, CDR2 YYREEE (reference sequence). V lost 4 bases, J lost 7 bases, and 15 bases lay in between. The CDR3 is 14 amino acids.

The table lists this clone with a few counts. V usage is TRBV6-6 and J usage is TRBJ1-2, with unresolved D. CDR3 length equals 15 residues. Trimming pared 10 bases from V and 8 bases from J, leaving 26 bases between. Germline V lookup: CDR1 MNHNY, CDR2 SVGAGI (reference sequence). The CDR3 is CATPGHPRGLKGYTF. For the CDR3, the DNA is TGTGCCACCCCCGGGCACCCACGCGGACTTAAGGGCTACACCTTC.

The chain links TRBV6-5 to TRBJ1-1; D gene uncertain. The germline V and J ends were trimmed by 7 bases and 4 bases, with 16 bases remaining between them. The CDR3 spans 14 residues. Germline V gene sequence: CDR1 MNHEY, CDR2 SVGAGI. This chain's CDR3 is CASTPEVGSTEAFF. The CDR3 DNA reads TGTGCCAGCACCCCCGAGGTAGGGAGCACTGAAGCTTTCTTT.

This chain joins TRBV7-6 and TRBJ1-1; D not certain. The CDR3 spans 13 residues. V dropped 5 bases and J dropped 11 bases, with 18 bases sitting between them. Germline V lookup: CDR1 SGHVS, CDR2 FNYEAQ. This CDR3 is CASSPSRTGWAFF. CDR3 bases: TGTGCCAGCAGCCCATCTCGGACGGGGTGGGCTTTCTTT.

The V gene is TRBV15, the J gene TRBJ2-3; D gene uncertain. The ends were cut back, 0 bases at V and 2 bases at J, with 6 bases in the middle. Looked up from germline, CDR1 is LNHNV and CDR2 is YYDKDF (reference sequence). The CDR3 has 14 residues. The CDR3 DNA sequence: TGTGCCACCAGCAGAGATCGACACACAGATACGCAGTATTTT. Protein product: CATSRDRHTDTQYF.

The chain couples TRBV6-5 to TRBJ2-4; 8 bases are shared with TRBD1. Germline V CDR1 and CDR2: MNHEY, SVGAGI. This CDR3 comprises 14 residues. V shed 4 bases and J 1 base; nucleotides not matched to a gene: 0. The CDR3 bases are TGTGCCAGCAGTTCAGGGGGCGCCAAAAACATTCAGTACTTC. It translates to CASSSGGAKNIQYF.

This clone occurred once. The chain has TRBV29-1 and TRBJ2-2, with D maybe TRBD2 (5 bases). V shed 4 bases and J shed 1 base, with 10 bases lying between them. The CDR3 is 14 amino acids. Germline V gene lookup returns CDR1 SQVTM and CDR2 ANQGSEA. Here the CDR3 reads CSVVGSGNTGELFF. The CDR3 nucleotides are TGCAGCGTTGTGGGGAGTGGGAACACCGGGGAGCTGTTTTTT.

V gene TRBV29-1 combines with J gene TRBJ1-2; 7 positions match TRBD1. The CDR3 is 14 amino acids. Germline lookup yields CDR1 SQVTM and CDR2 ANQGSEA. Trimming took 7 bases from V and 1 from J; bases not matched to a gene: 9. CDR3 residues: CSARRQGDNYGYTF. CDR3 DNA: TGCAGCGCTAGGCGACAGGGTGATAACTATGGCTACACCTTC. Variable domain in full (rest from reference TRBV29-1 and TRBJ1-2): SAVISQKPSRDICQRGTSLTIQCQVDSQVTMMFWYRQQPGQSLTLIATANQGSEATYESGFVIDKFPISRPNLTFSTLTVSNMSPEDSSIYLCSARRQGDNYGYTFGSGTRLTVV.

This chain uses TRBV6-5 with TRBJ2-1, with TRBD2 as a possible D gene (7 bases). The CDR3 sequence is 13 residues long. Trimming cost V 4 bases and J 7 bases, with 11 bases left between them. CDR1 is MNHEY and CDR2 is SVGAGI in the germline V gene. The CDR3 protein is CASSWGGENEQFF. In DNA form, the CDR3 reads TGTGCCAGCAGTTGGGGGGGCGAGAATGAGCAGTTCTTC.

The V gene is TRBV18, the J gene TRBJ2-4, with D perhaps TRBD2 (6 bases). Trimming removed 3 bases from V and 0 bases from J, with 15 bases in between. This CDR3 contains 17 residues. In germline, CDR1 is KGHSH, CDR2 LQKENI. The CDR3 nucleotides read TGTGCCAGCTCACCCAACGGGACTTCCTTAGCCAAAAACATTCAGTACTTC. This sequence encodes CASSPNGTSLAKNIQYF.

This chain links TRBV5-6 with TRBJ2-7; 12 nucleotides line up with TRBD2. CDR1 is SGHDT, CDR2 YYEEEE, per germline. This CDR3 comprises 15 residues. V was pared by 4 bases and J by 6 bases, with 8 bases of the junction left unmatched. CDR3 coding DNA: TGTGCCAGCAGCGTTCTAGCGGGAGGGCCGTTCGAGCAGTACTTC. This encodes CASSVLAGGPFEQYF.

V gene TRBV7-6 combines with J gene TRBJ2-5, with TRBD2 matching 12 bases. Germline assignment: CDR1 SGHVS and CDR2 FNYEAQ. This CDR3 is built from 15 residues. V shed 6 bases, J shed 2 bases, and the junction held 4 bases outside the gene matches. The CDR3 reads CASSRTSGAQETQYF. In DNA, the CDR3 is TGTGCCAGCAGTAGGACTAGCGGGGCACAAGAGACCCAGTACTTC.

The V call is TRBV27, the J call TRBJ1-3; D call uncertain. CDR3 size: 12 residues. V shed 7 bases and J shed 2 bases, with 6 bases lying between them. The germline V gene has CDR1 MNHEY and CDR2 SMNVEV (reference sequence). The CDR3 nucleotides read TGTGCCAGCATCTCCCCTGGAAACACCATATATTTT. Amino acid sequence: CASISPGNTIYF.

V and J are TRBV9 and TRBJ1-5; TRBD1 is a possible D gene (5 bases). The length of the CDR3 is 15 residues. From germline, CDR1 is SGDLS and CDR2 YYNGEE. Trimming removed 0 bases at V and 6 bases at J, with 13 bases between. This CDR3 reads CASSVVPGVGQPQHF. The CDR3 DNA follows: TGTGCCAGCAGCGTAGTTCCGGGGGTAGGTCAGCCCCAGCATTTT.

CDR3 sequence reads: CATSREAGRNTEAFF. In DNA, the CDR3 is TGTGCCACCAGCAGAGAGGCAGGAAGGAACACTGAAGCTTTCTTT. This chain links TRBV15 with TRBJ1-1; no reliable D call. The CDR3 is 15 amino acids. The germline V and J ends were trimmed by 0 bases and 1 base, with 9 bases remaining between them. CDR1 LNHNV and CDR2 YYDKDF come from the germline V gene (reference sequence).

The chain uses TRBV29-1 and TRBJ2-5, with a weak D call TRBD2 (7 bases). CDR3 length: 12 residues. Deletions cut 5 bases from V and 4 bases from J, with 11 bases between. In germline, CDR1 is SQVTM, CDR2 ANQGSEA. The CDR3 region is CSVRGAAETQYF. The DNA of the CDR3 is TGCAGCGTTCGGGGGGCGGCAGAGACCCAGTACTTC.

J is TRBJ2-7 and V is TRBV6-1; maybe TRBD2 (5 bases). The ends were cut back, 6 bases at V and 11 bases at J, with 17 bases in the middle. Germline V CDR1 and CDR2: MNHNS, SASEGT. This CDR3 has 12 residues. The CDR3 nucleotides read TGTGCCAGCAGCCTGGGGAGCGGTGGGGAGTACTTC. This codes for CASSLGSGGEYF.

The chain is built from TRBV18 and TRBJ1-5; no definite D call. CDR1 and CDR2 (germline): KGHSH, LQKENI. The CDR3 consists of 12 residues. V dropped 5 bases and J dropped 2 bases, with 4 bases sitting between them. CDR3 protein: CASSSGNQPQHF. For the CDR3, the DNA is TGTGCCAGCTCATCGGGCAATCAGCCCCAGCATTTT.

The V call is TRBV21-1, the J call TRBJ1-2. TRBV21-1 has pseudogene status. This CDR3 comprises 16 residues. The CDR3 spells CAIPTVGQPENYGYTF. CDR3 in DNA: TGTGCCATCCCAACCGTCGGCCAGCCCGAAAACTATGGCTACACCTTC.